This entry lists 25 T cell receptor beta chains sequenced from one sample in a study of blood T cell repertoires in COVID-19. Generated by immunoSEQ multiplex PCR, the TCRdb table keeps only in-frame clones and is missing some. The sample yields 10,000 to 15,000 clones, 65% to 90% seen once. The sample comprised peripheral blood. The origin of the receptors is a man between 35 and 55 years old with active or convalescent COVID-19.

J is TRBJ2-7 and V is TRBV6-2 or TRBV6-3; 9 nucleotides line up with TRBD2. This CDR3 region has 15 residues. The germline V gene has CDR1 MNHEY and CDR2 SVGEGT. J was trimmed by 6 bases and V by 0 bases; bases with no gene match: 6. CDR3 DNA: TGTGCCAGCAGTTACTCGTGGGGACTAGCTCTCGAGCAGTACTTC. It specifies CASSYSWGLALEQYF.

The CDR3 spells CASSRDRDTDTQYF. The CDR3, as DNA: TGTGCCAGCAGCCGGGACAGAGACACAGATACGCAGTATTTT. V and J are TRBV2 and TRBJ2-3; 7 bases match TRBD1. The germline CDR1 and CDR2 sequences are SNHLY and FYNNEI. After removal of 6 bases from V and 2 bases from J, the junction contained 5 bases not matched to a gene. The CDR3 runs to 14 residues.

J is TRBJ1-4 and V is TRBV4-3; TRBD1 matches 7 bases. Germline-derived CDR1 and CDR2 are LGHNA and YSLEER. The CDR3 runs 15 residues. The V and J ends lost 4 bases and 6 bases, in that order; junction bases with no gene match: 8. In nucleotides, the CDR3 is TGCGCCAGCAGCCTAGGGGGCCGAGAAGATGAAAAACTGTTTTTT. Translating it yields CASSLGGREDEKLFF.

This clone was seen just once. For the CDR3, the DNA is TGTGCCAGCTCACAGGGAGTCAGCAATCAGCCCCAGCATTTT. This sequence encodes CASSQGVSNQPQHF. The rearrangement uses TRBV18 and TRBJ1-5; no definite D call. The ends were cut back, 4 bases at V and 1 base at J, with 8 bases in the middle. The CDR3 is made up of 14 amino acids. From germline, CDR1 is KGHSH and CDR2 LQKENI.

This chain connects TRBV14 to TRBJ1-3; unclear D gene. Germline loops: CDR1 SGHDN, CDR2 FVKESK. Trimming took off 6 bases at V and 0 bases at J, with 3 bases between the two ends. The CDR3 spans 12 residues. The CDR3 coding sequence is TGTGCCAGCAGTCTCTCTGGAAACACCATATATTTT. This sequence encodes CASSLSGNTIYF.

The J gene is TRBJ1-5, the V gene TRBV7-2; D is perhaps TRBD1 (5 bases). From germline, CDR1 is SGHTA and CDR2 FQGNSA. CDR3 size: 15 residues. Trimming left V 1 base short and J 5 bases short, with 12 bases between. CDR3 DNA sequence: TGTGCCAGCAGCTTAGGGCAGGGTAATGATCAGCCCCAGCATTTT. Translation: CASSLGQGNDQPQHF.

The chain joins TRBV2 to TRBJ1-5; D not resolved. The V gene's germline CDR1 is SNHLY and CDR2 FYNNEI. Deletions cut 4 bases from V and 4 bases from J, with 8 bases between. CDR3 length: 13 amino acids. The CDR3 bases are TGTGCCAGCAGTGTTCAGGAAAATCAGCCCCAGCATTTT. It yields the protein CASSVQENQPQHF. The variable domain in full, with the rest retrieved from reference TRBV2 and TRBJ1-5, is EPEVTQTPSHQVTQMGQEVILRCVPISNHLYFYWYRQILGQKVEFLVSFYNNEISEKSEIFDDQFSVERPDGSNFTLKIRSTKLEDSAMYFCASSVQENQPQHFGDGTRLSIL.

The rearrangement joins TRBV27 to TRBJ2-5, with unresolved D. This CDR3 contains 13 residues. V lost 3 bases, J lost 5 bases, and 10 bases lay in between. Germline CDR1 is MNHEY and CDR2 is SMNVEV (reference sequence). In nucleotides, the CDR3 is TGTGCCAGCAGTTTTCGCCCCGGGGAGACCCAGTACTTC. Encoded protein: CASSFRPGETQYF.

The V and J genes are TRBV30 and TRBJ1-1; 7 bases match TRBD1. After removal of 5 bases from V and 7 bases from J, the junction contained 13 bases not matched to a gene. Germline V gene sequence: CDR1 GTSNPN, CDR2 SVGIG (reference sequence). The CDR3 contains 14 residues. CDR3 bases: TGTGCCTGGGCCAGATTCGGACAGGAGGGTGAAGCTTTCTTT. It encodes CAWARFGQEGEAFF.

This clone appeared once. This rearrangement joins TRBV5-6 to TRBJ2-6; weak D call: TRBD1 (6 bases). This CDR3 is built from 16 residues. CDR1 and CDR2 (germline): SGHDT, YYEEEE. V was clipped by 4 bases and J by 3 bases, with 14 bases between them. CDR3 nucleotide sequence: TGTGCCAGCAGCACCAACAGGGTTAGTGGGGCCAACGTCCTGACTTTC. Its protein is CASSTNRVSGANVLTF.

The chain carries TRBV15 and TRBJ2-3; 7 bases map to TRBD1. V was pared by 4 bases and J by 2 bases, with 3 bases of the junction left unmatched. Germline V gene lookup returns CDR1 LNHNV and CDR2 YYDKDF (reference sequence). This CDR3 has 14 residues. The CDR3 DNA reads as TGTGCCACCAGCACGGGACAGCCCACAGATACGCAGTATTTT. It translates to CATSTGQPTDTQYF.

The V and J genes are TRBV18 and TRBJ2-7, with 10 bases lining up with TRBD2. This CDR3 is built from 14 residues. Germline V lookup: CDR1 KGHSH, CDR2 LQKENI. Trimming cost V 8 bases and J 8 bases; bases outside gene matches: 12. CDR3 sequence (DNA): TGTGCCAGCGAACCGCTAGCGGGGGAGCGGAAGCAGTACTTC. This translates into CASEPLAGERKQYF. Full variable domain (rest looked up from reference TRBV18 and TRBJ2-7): NAGVMQNPRHLVRRRGQEARLRCSPMKGHSHVYWYRQLPEEGLKFMVYLQKENIIDESGMPKERFSAEFPKEGPSILRIQQVVRGDSAAYFCASEPLAGERKQYFGPGTRLTVT.

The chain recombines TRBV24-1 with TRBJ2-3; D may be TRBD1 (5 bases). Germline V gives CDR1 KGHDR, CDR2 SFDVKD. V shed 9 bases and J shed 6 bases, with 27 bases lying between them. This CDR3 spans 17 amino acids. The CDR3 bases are TGTGCCACCTCCGACGAAGGGGAACCCGGAGAAAGGGATACGCAGTATTTT. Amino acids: CATSDEGEPGERDTQYF.

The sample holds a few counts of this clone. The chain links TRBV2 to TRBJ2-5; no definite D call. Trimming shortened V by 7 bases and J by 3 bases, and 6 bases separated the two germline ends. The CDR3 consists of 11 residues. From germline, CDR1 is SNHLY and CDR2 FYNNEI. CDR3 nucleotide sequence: TGTGCCAGCACAGGAAAAGAGACCCAGTACTTC. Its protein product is CASTGKETQYF.

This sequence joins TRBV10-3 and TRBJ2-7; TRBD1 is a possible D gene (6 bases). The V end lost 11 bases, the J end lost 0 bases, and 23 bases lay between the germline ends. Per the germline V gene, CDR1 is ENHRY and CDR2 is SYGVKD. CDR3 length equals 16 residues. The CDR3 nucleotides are TGTGCCGCAACCGGTTCGGGCAGGGGCGGCTCCTACGAGCAGTACTTC. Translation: CAATGSGRGGSYEQYF.

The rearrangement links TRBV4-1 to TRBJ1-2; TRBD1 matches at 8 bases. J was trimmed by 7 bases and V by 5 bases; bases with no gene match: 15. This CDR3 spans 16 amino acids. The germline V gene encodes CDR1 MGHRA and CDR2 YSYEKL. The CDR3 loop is CASSLTRQGARVGYTF. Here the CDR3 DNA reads TGCGCCAGCAGCTTAACCCGGCAGGGGGCACGGGTTGGCTACACCTTC.

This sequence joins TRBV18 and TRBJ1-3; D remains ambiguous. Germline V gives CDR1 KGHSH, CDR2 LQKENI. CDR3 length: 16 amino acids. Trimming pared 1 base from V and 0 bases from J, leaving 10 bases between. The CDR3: CASSPLELRSGNTIYF. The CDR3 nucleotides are TGTGCCAGCTCACCACTGGAGTTGCGCTCTGGAAACACCATATATTTT.

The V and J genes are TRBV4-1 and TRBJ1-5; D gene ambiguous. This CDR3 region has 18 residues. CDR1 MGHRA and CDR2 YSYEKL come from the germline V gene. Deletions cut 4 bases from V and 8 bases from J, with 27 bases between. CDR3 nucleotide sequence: TGCGCCAGCAGCCCGACAAGAATAGACCGGGTAACCGGGGAGCCCCAGCATTTT. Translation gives CASSPTRIDRVTGEPQHF.

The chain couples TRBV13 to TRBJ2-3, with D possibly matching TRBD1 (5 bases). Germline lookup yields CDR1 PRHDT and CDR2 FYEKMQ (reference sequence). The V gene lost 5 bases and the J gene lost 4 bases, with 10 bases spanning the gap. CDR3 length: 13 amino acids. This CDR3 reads CASSPRGADTQYF. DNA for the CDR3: TGTGCCAGCAGCCCAAGGGGCGCAGATACGCAGTATTTT.

CDR3 coding DNA: TGTGCTAGTGGTTTGGGGACAGTTACTTACGAGCAGTACTTC. Translated: CASGLGTVTYEQYF. This chain uses TRBV12-5 with TRBJ2-7; D perhaps matches TRBD1 (6 bases). CDR1 is LGHNT and CDR2 is FRNRAP in the germline V gene. The V end was cut by 1 base, the J end by 4 bases, with 11 bases between. This CDR3 region has 14 residues. Full variable domain (rest looked up from reference TRBV12-5 and TRBJ2-7): DARVTQTPRHKVTEMGQEVTMRCQPILGHNTVFWYRQTMMQGLELLAYFRNRAPLDDSGMPKDRFSAEMPDATLATLKIQPSEPRDSAVYFCASGLGTVTYEQYFGPGTRLTVT.

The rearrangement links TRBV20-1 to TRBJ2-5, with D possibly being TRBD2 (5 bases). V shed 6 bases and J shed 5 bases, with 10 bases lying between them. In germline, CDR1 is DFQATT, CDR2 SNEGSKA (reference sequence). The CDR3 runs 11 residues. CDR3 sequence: CSARSGETQYF. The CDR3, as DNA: TGCAGTGCGAGATCGGGGGAGACCCAGTACTTC.

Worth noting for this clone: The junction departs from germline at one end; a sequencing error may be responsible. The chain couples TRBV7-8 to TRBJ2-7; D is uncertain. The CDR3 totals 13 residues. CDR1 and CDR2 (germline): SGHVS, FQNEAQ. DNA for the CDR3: TGTGCCAGCAGCTTAGTACAAAACTACGAGCACTACTTC. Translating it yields CASSLVQNYEHYF.

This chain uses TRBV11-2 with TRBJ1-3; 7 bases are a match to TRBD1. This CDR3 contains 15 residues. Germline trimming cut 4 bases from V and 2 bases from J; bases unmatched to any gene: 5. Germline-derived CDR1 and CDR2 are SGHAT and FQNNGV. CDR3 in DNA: TGTGCCAGCAGCTCACTCAGGGGGGCTGGAAACACCATATATTTT. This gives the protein CASSSLRGAGNTIYF.

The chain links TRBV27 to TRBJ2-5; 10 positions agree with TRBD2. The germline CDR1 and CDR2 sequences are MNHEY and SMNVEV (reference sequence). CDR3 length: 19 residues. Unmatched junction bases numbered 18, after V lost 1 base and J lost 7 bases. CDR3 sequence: CASSLFAGSLLAGEGTQYF. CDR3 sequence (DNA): TGTGCCAGCAGTTTATTCGCAGGATCCCTTCTAGCGGGAGAGGGGACCCAGTACTTC.

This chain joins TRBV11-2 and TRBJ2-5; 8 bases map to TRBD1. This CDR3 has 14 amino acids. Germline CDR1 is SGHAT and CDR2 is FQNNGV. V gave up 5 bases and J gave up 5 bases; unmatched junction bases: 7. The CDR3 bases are TGTGCCAGCAGCCCGACAGGGGATGGGGAGACCCAGTACTTC. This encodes CASSPTGDGETQYF.